In this sample, the clone carrying this T cell receptor (beta chain) is medium-sized. Treatment in this sample: randomized to nivolumab then ipilimumab (arm A) or the reverse (arm B). V lost 5 bases to trimming and J lost 4 bases; unmatched junction nucleotides: 3. The CDR3 contains 13 residues. The germline V gene has CDR1 MNHGY and CDR2 SAAAGT. This record belongs to a study of sequential checkpoint blockade in melanoma. Study overall: First-line arms were nivolumab then ipilimumab, or the reverse, randomized 1:1. TCRβ was sequenced from DNA of 91 pretreatment tumors.

Here immunoSEQ multiplex PCR was the method, and the copy in TCRdb shows in-frame clones only, minus some. This repertoire shows about 9,300 clones, 25% to 30% found once; its top ten account for 20% to 25%. The source material was tumor tissue (inferred from file names), sampled from a patient given nivolumab and ipilimumab in sequence. The J gene is TRBJ1-1, the V gene TRBV6-8; 8 bases match TRBD1. The sequence derives from a human donor with melanoma. The chain's CDR3 is CASSTGGSTEAFF. The CDR3 coding sequence is TGTGCCAGCAGTACAGGGGGATCCACTGAAGCTTTCTTT.